This TCR beta chain was sequenced during a study of T cells after yellow fever vaccination. About the study: Where fractions had low cell numbers, libraries were prepared from them with the SMART-Seq v4 Ultra Low Input RNA kit.

Findings and caveats of the study: Booster samples showed a return of most primary-vaccination clones (approximately 96% CD4, about 88% CD8).

Points on this clonotype: Its target is unknown.

The study made its TCR cDNA through 5'RACE template switching. That step introduced a universal primer site along with UMIs. TCRdb itself ran the 5' RACE reads through MiXCR, one entry per CDR3 protein. Among roughly 520,000 distinct CDR3 sequences listed, 20% to 25% were seen once. CDR3 size: 16 residues. V lost 6 bases and J lost 0, with 16 bases in between. Looked up from germline, CDR1 is MNHNS and CDR2 is SASEGT. This receptor was taken from a man between 18 and 35 years old who received the YFV17D yellow fever vaccine. The chain links TRBV6-1 to TRBJ2-3, with no clear D. The sample was PBMCs, taken around 3 weeks after the first yellow fever vaccination. The CDR3 nucleotides read TGTGCCAGCAGCACCGCGACGGTGAGGAGCACAGATACGCAGTATTTT. Translation: CASSTATVRSTDTQYF.